The clone carrying this T cell receptor beta chain appeared once. The data derive from a study of blood T cell repertoires in COVID-19. Overall study: Samples came from the United States, Italy and Spain, spanning acute and convalescent COVID-19. Sources were T cells, B-cell-depleted T cells, or PBMCs; the material itself was cDNA or gDNA.

Original handling: It was from reference gene primer amplification that nucleated cell counts were estimated. Repertoires were generated with immunoSEQ multiplex PCR, while TCRdb's copy carries only in-frame clones and drops some. D and trimming come from the DNA, and the V and J calls and clone size come from that table. The sample has approximately 230,000 clones, nearly 90% seen once. Unmatched junction bases numbered 13, after V lost 5 bases and J lost 8 bases. Per germline, CDR1 KGHSH and CDR2 LQKENI. The CDR3 is 16 amino acids. This chain links TRBV18 with TRBJ2-1, with 9 bases lining up with TRBD2. The receptor comes from a woman in her 40s who had recovered from COVID-19. The source material was peripheral blood. This chain's CDR3 is CASSRGFSGSFDEQFF. CDR3 sequence (DNA): TGTGCCAGCTCAAGGGGATTTAGCGGGAGTTTCGATGAGCAGTTCTTC.